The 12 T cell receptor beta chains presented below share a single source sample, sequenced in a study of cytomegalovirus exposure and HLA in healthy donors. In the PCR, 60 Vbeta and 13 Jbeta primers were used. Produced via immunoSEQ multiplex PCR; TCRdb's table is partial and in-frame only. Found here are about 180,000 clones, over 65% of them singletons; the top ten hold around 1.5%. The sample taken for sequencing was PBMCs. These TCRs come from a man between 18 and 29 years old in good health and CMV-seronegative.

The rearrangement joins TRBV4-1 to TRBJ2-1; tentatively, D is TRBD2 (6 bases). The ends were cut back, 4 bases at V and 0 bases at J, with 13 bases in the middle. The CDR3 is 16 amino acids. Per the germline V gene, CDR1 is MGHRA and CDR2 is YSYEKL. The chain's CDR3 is CASSPLAGSSYNEQFF. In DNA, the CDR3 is TGCGCCAGCAGCCCCCTGGCGGGGAGCTCCTACAATGAGCAGTTCTTC.

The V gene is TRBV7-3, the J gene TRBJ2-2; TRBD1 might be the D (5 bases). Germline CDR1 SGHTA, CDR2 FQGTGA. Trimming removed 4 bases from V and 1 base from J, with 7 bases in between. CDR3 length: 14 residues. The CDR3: CASSSQGNTGELFF. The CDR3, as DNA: TGTGCCAGCAGCTCGCAGGGGAACACCGGGGAGCTGTTTTTT.

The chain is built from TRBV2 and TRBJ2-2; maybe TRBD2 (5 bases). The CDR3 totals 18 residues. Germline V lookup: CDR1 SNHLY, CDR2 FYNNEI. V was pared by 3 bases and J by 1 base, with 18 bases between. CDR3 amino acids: CASSEAGRSPLNTGELFF. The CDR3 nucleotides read TGTGCCAGCAGTGAGGCGGGCAGGTCTCCATTGAACACCGGGGAGCTGTTTTTT.

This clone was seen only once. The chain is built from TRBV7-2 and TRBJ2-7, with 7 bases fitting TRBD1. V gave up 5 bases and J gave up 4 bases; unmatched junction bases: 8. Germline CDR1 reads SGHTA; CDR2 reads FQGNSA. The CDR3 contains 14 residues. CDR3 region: CASSSTTGRYEQYF. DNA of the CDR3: TGTGCCAGCAGCAGCACGACAGGGAGATACGAGCAGTACTTC.

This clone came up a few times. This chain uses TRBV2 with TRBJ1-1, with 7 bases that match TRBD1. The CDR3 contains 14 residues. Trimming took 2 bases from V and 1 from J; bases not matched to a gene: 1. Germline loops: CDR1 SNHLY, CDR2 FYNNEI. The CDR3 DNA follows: TGTGCCAGCAGTGAAAGGACAGGGAACACTGAAGCTTTCTTT. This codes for CASSERTGNTEAFF. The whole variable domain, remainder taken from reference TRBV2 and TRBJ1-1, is EPEVTQTPSHQVTQMGQEVILRCVPISNHLYFYWYRQILGQKVEFLVSFYNNEISEKSEIFDDQFSVERPDGSNFTLKIRSTKLEDSAMYFCASSERTGNTEAFFGQGTRLTVV.

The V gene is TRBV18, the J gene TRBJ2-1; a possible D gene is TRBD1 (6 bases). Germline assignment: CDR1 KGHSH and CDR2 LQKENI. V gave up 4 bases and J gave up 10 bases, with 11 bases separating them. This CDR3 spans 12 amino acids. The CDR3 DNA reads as TGTGCCAGCTCACTTCTCCAGGGGGAGCAGTTCTTC. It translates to CASSLLQGEQFF.

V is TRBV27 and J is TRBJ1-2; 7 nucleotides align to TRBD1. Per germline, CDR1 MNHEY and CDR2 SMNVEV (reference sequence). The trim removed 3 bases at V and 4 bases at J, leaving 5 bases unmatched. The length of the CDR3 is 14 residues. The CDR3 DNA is TGTGCCAGCAGTTTCAACGAGGGGGCCTATGGCTACACCTTC. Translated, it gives CASSFNEGAYGYTF.

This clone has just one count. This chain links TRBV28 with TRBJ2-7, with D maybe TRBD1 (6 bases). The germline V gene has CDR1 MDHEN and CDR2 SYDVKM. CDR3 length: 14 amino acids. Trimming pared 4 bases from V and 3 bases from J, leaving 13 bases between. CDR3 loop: CASSSNRVFYEQYF. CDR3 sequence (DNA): TGTGCCAGCAGTTCTAACAGGGTGTTCTACGAGCAGTACTTC.

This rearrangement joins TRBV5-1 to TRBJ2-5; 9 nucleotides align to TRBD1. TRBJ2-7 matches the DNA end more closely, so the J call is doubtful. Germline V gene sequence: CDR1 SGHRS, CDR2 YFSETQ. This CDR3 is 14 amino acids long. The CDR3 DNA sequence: TGCGCCAGCAGCCCCCAGGTGACAGGGGGCGAGCAGTACTTC. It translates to CASSPQVTGGEQYF.

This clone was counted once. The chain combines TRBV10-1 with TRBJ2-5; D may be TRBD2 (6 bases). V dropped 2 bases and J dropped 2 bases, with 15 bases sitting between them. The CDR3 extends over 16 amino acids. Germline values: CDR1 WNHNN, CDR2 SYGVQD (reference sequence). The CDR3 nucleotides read TGCGCCAGCAGTGAGCGGAGGGACGGCAGGCAAGAGACCCAGTACTTC. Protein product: CASSERRDGRQETQYF.

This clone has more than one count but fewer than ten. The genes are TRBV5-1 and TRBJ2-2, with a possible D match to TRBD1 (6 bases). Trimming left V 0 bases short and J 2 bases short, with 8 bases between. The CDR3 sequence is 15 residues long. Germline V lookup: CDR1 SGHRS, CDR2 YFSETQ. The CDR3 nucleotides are TGCGCCAGCAGCTTGGACAGGGAAAACACCGGGGAGCTGTTTTTT. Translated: CASSLDRENTGELFF.

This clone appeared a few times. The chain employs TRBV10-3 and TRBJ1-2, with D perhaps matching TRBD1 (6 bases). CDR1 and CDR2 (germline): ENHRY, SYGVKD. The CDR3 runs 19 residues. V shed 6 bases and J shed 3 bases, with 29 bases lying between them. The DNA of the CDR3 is TGTGCCATCAGCGGAACCCGGCAGGGGCTTGACCTGACTGACTATGGCTACACCTTC. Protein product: CAISGTRQGLDLTDYGYTF.